These T cell receptor beta chains were read from a single sample in a study of blood T cells in healthy people across ages. TCRdb recomputed calls from the 5' RACE reads with MiXCR, one row per CDR3 protein. The sample records about 640,000 distinct CDR3 sequences, 45% to 65% being singletons. The specimen sequenced was blood. Receptor source: a man in his 60s in good health. The CDR3 runs from the conserved cysteine through the conserved F or W. D genes are given only for firm matches. Size is omitted from some rows. Given values are once, few, many or a class for expanded clones.

j_call v_call clone_size d_call cdr3_nt cdr3_aa
TRBJ2-2 TRBV5-1 . . TGCGCCAGCAGCTCGGGTAGCGGAAACACCGGGGAGCTGTTTTTT CASSSGSGNTGELFF
TRBJ1-5 TRBV5-1 . TRBD1 TGCGCCATCGGAGTGAGGCAGGGGGGAAATCAGCCCCAGCATTTT CAIGVRQGGNQPQHF
TRBJ2-7 TRBV27 . TRBD2 TGTGCCAGCAGTCAAGGGACTAGTGGGCGATTAGGGCAGTACTTC CASSQGTSGRLGQYF
TRBJ2-7 TRBV6-2/TRBV6-3 . TRBD2 TGTGCCAGCAGGGCTAGCGGGGGGGCCCGCGAGCAGTACTTC CASRASGGAREQYF
TRBJ2-4 TRBV20-1 few . TGCAGTGCCAGGCTAGGGGACATTCAGTACTTC CSARLGDIQYF
TRBJ1-4 TRBV7-2 . . TGTGCCAGCAGCTTTAATACAGGGATAAACGAAAAACTGTTTTTT CASSFNTGINEKLFF
TRBJ2-3 TRBV20-1 . TRBD2 TGCAGTGCTAGAGGCGGGTTAAGCGGGGGGGCGAACACAGATACGCAGTATTTT CSARGGLSGGANTDTQYF
TRBJ1-2 TRBV6-5 . . TGTGTCAGCAGCCGGCAGGGAAATGGCTACACCTTC CVSSRQGNGYTF
TRBJ2-1 TRBV20-1 . . TGCAGTGCTAGAGACCGACGAGTGCGTGAGACCCAGTTCTTC CSARDRRVRETQFF
TRBJ2-3 TRBV28 . . TGTGCCAGCAGTTTGCAGGACCGCTATACGCAGTATTTT CASSLQDRYTQYF
TRBJ2-1 TRBV10-3 . . TGTGCCAACAGTGATCCGGGGGCCCCCAATGAGCAGTTCTTC CANSDPGAPNEQFF
TRBJ1-3 TRBV20-1 . . TGCAGTGCTGACGCTGGGGGCTCTGGAAACACCATATATTTT CSADAGGSGNTIYF
TRBJ2-1 TRBV11-2 many TRBD1 TGTGCCAGCAGCTTAGGGGACAGGGGTTTGAGATCCTACAATGAGCAGTTCTTC CASSLGDRGLRSYNEQFF
TRBJ2-7 TRBV6-1 . TRBD2 TGTGCCAGCAGTGATTTTCCCCACGGCGGCGGGGGGATCTACGAGCAGTACTTC CASSDFPHGGGGIYEQYF
TRBJ2-2 TRBV3-1 . . TGTGCCAGCAGCCAAAATAGGGGGGTCGGGGAGCTGTTTTTT CASSQNRGVGELFF
TRBJ2-7 TRBV20-1 . . TGCAGTGCTAGCGAAATACGGGGGGCTCACTACGAGCAGTACTTC CSASEIRGAHYEQYF
TRBJ2-3 TRBV29-1 few TRBD2 TGCAGCGTTGACGGGTTGGTAGCGGGGGATGAGGATACGCAGTATTTT CSVDGLVAGDEDTQYF
TRBJ1-2 TRBV5-1 . . TGCGCCAGCGGCGAGGGGTGTGGCTACACCTTC CASGEGCGYTF
TRBJ2-1 TRBV5-1 . TRBD2 TGCGCCAGCAGCGCTCCCAGCGGGGCTGACAATGAGCAGTTCTTC CASSAPSGADNEQFF
TRBJ2-7 TRBV4-1 many TRBD1 TGCGCCAGCAGCCAACCTCGGACAGGACACTACGAGCAGTACTTC CASSQPRTGHYEQYF
TRBJ2-6 TRBV29-1 many . TGCAGCACTCGGTGGTCTGGGGCCAACGTCCTGACTTTC CSTRWSGANVLTF
TRBJ2-7 TRBV7-2 . TRBD2 TGTGCCAGCAGCCCGGGGGGAACCCTGGAGGAGCAGTACTTC CASSPGGTLEEQYF
TRBJ2-1 TRBV20-1 . . TGCAGTGCAATACCTCGCCAGCAGTTCTTC CSAIPRQQFF
TRBJ1-2 TRBV7-9 . . TGTGCCAGCAGCTTATTTGGCAGCCACTATGGCTACACCTTC CASSLFGSHYGYTF
TRBJ2-1 TRBV9 few TRBD2 TGTGCCAGCAGCCAGAGGCTAGCGGGGATATACAATGAGCAGTTCTTC CASSQRLAGIYNEQFF
TRBJ2-7 TRBV29-1 . . TGCAGCGTTGAGTCCGCGGGGGCGAGCTCCTACGAGCAGTACTTC CSVESAGASSYEQYF
TRBJ2-1 TRBV12-3/TRBV12-4 . TRBD1 TGTGCCAGCACCTTCATTACCGGGACAGGGGGCTACAATGAGCAGTTCTTC CASTFITGTGGYNEQFF
TRBJ1-5 TRBV6-1 . TRBD1 TGTGCCAGCAGTGAGCCGGGACAGGGGGCAATCCAGCCCCAGCATTTT CASSEPGQGAIQPQHF
TRBJ2-1 TRBV5-1 . . TGCGCCAGCAGCTTGTACCAGTCCTACAATGAGCAGTTCTTC CASSLYQSYNEQFF
TRBJ2-1 TRBV28 . TRBD2 TGTGCCAGCTTAGGCGCGGGGGGCCAATACAATGAGCAGTTCTTC CASLGAGGQYNEQFF
TRBJ2-6 TRBV10-3 few TRBD2 TGTGCCATCATGGTAGCGGGGGCCCTCGGGGCCAACGTCCTGACTTTC CAIMVAGALGANVLTF
TRBJ2-5 TRBV7-9 . TRBD1 TGTGCCAGCAGCCCTACGGACAGGAACACCCAAGAGACCCAGTACTTC CASSPTDRNTQETQYF
TRBJ1-1 TRBV5-1 . TRBD1 TGCGCCAGCAGCCTGAAGGGGGCGCCCACTGAAGCTTTCTTT CASSLKGAPTEAFF
TRBJ1-5 TRBV7-9 . TRBD1 TGTGCCAGCAGCTTAGGGGACAGGGGATCGGGCAATCAGCCCCAGCATTTT CASSLGDRGSGNQPQHF
TRBJ1-1 TRBV12-3/TRBV12-4 . . TGTGCCAGCACCCCAGGGGTTGTCAGGGATGAAGCTTTCTTT CASTPGVVRDEAFF
TRBJ1-1 TRBV20-1 . . TGCAGTGCTCAGAAGGACCAGACAGGCACAGCTTTCTTT CSAQKDQTGTAFF
TRBJ2-7 TRBV9 few TRBD2 TGTGCCAGCAGCGCCGGGACTAGTGTCCACGAGCAGTACTTC CASSAGTSVHEQYF
TRBJ2-2 TRBV10-3 few . TGTGCCATCAGGGCCGGGACGGCGAACACCGGGGAGCTGTTTTTT CAIRAGTANTGELFF
TRBJ2-1 TRBV6-5 few TRBD1 TGTGCCAGCAGTTACGGACCCCAGGGGGATGAGCAGTTCTTC CASSYGPQGDEQFF
TRBJ2-1 TRBV5-1 . TRBD2 TGCGCCAGCAGCAGAGCTAGCGGGGGCCTGAATGAGCAGTTCTTC CASSRASGGLNEQFF
TRBJ2-7 TRBV10-3 many TRBD1 TGTGCCACCACAGGGGGCGACCCCTACGAGCAGTACTTC CATTGGDPYEQYF
TRBJ2-3 TRBV4-1 . TRBD2 TGCGCCAGCAGCCAAGATTTTGGGACTAGCGTATCAGATACGCAGTATTTT CASSQDFGTSVSDTQYF
TRBJ2-3 TRBV9 . TRBD2 TGTGCCAGCAGCGTAGTAGGGGGGACTAGCGGAGATACGCAGTATTTT CASSVVGGTSGDTQYF
TRBJ2-1 TRBV20-1 . . TGCAGTGCTCCTGCCTACAATGAGCAGTTCTTC CSAPAYNEQFF
TRBJ1-6 TRBV27 . TRBD1 TGTGCCAGCAGTTTGCAGGGGGCCTATAATTCACCCCTCCACTTT CASSLQGAYNSPLHF
TRBJ2-1 TRBV3-1 many . TGTGCCAGCAGCCGACAGTACAATGAGCAGTTCTTC CASSRQYNEQFF
TRBJ2-3 TRBV15 . TRBD2 TGTGCCACCAGCAGAGATCGGCGGGGGGGCATAGATACGCAGTATTTT CATSRDRRGGIDTQYF
TRBJ2-3 TRBV24-1 . . TGTGCCACCAGTGACCCTCTAGAGACTAGCACAGATACGCAGTATTTT CATSDPLETSTDTQYF
TRBJ2-3 TRBV24-1 . TRBD1 TGTGCCACCAGTGACCCGGGACAGGTTAGCACAGATACGCAGTATTTT CATSDPGQVSTDTQYF
TRBJ1-6 TRBV9 few . TGTGCCAGCAGCGAAGTACCCGTAGGTTCACCCCTCCACTTT CASSEVPVGSPLHF
TRBJ2-2 TRBV12-5 . . TGTGCTAGTGCCTCGGCCGGGGCTGGCACCGGGGAGCTGTTTTTT CASASAGAGTGELFF
TRBJ1-6 TRBV5-5 once TRBD1 TGTGCCAGCAGTTTGGACAGGGCGAATGCACCCCTCCACTTT CASSLDRANAPLHF
TRBJ2-1 TRBV2 few TRBD2 TGTGCCAGCAGCGAGACTAGCGGGGGGATTAATGAGCAGTTCTTC CASSETSGGINEQFF
TRBJ2-1 TRBV4-1 . . TGCGCCAGCAGCCAAGGGGAGGACAGCTACAATGAGCAGTTCTTC CASSQGEDSYNEQFF
TRBJ2-7 TRBV20-1 . . TGCAGTGCTAGAGATGTGGCAGGCAACGACCTCTCCTACGAGCAGTACTTC CSARDVAGNDLSYEQYF
TRBJ2-1 TRBV2 . . TGTGCCAGCAGTGAAGCAGATTACAATGAGCAGTTCTTC CASSEADYNEQFF